The 27 T cell receptor beta chains below all came from one sample that was sequenced in a study of PD-1 blockade in classical Hodgkin lymphoma. Measured with immunoSEQ multiplex PCR; TCRdb has only the in-frame clones, and not every one. The repertoire holds around 40,000 clones, with over 55% as singletons. Every patient experienced relapse after autologous stem cell transplantation, and brentuximab vedotin exposure varied. This specimen was peripheral blood mononuclear cells (PBMCs), taken at baseline. These receptors were collected from a human donor with classical Hodgkin lymphoma.

This sequence joins TRBV5-4 and TRBJ2-5, with TRBD1 matching over 7 bases. This CDR3 is built from 14 residues. Per the germline V gene, CDR1 is SGHNT and CDR2 is YYREEE (reference sequence). V shed 4 bases, J shed 1 base, and the junction held 4 bases outside the gene matches. This CDR3 reads CASSPWDSQETQYF. The CDR3 bases are TGTGCCAGCAGCCCCTGGGACAGCCAAGAGACCCAGTACTTC. The full variable domain, its missing parts supplied by reference TRBV5-4 and TRBJ2-5, is ETGVTQSPTHLIKTRGQQVTLRCSSQSGHNTVSWYQQALGQGPQFIFQYYREEENGRGNFPPRFSGLQFPNYSSELNVNALELDDSALYLCASSPWDSQETQYFGPGTRLLVL.

The gene calls are TRBV28 and TRBJ1-2, with D possibly being TRBD1 (6 bases). V was clipped by 1 base and J by 4 bases, with 10 bases between them. Germline CDR1 is MDHEN and CDR2 is SYDVKM. The CDR3 runs 14 residues. CDR3 loop: CASSLFRGSYGYTF. The CDR3 DNA is TGTGCCAGCAGTTTATTCAGGGGAAGCTATGGCTACACCTTC.

The chain is built from TRBV5-6 and TRBJ1-1, with TRBD1 matching 9 bases. The germline gives CDR1 SGHDT, CDR2 YYEEEE. The junction had 5 bases not matched to a gene; V was cut back by 4 bases and J by 1 base. The CDR3 length is 15 residues. The CDR3 is CASSPGTGRNTEAFF. The CDR3 nucleotides read TGTGCCAGCAGCCCCGGGACAGGGAGGAACACTGAAGCTTTCTTT. The complete variable domain, with remaining parts taken from reference TRBV5-6 and TRBJ1-1, reads DAGVTQSPTHLIKTRGQQVTLRCSPKSGHDTVSWYQQALGQGPQFIFQYYEEEERQRGNFPDRFSGHQFPNYSSELNVNALLLGDSALYLCASSPGTGRNTEAFFGQGTRLTVV.

Concerning this clone: A junction boundary mismatches the germline segment, possibly from a read error. The sample has other DNA sequences that encode this CDR3 too. The chain is built from TRBV27 and TRBJ2-1; D gene ambiguous. The CDR3 contains 14 residues. Germline V gene sequence: CDR1 MNHEY, CDR2 SMNVEV (reference sequence). The CDR3 coding sequence is TGTGCCAGCAGTTTAGGACCTCTCAACAACGAGCAGTTCTTC. This sequence encodes CASSLGPLNNEQFF.

This rearrangement joins TRBV5-4 to TRBJ1-2; 8 nucleotides agree with TRBD1. The germline V gene encodes CDR1 SGHNT and CDR2 YYREEE (reference sequence). This CDR3 region has 12 residues. The trim removed 4 bases at V and 11 bases at J, leaving 7 bases unmatched. The CDR3 loop is CASSASQGAYTF. CDR3 in DNA: TGTGCCAGCAGCGCCTCTCAGGGGGCATACACCTTC.

V and J are TRBV6-5 and TRBJ1-2; a possible D gene is TRBD1 (5 bases). This CDR3 contains 15 residues. V lost 5 bases, J lost 1 base, and 14 bases lay in between. Germline V gene lookup returns CDR1 MNHEY and CDR2 SVGAGI. CDR3 protein: CASSTRDFFNYGYTF. The CDR3, as DNA: TGTGCCAGCAGTACCCGGGACTTCTTTAACTATGGCTACACCTTC.

The V and J genes are TRBV7-2 and TRBJ1-5; D uncertain. This CDR3 has 15 residues. Per germline, CDR1 SGHTA and CDR2 FQGNSA. The ends were cut back, 1 base at V and 0 bases at J, with 7 bases in the middle. CDR3 amino acids: CASSLETASNQPQHF. The CDR3 DNA is TGTGCCAGCAGCTTAGAAACAGCTAGCAATCAGCCCCAGCATTTT.

The CDR3 nucleotides are TGTGCCAGCAGTTACCCCAGGGGGGGAGACTATGGCTACACCTTC. This gives the protein CASSYPRGGDYGYTF. V usage is TRBV6-6 and J usage is TRBJ1-2; 7 nucleotides align to TRBD1. Germline trimming cut 2 bases from V and 3 bases from J; bases unmatched to any gene: 6. Per the germline V gene, CDR1 is MNHNY and CDR2 is SVGAGI (reference sequence). There are 15 residues in the CDR3.

J is TRBJ2-3 and V is TRBV7-3, with D tentatively TRBD2 (6 bases). The germline V gene encodes CDR1 SGHTA and CDR2 FQGTGA. Trimming took off 0 bases at V and 0 bases at J, with 13 bases between the two ends. This CDR3 comprises 17 residues. The CDR3 sequence: CASSLTVGGASTDTQYF. The CDR3 coding sequence is TGTGCCAGCAGCTTAACGGTCGGCGGGGCCAGCACAGATACGCAGTATTTT.

This chain links TRBV19 with TRBJ2-1; 8 bases agree with TRBD2. Trimming cost V 5 bases and J 9 bases; bases outside gene matches: 3. The germline CDR1 and CDR2 sequences are LNHDA and SQIVND (reference sequence). This CDR3 is 12 amino acids long. For the CDR3, the DNA is TGTGCCAGTAGTGGACTAGCAGGTGAGCAGTTCTTC. Protein: CASSGLAGEQFF.

This clone was seen only a few times. The chain carries TRBV6-5 and TRBJ1-1; D not resolved. This CDR3 is 13 amino acids long. Germline V gene data show CDR1 as MNHEY and CDR2 as SVGAGI. The V gene lost 7 bases and the J gene lost 4 bases, with 13 bases spanning the gap. CDR3 region: CASTLGLSTEAFF. As DNA, the CDR3 is TGTGCCAGCACTTTGGGGTTGAGCACTGAAGCTTTCTTT.

This clone was picked up a small number of times. The rearrangement uses TRBV9 and TRBJ2-7; D is undetermined. This CDR3 contains 13 residues. From germline, CDR1 is SGDLS and CDR2 YYNGEE. V dropped 0 bases and J dropped 4 bases, with 8 bases sitting between them. In DNA, the CDR3 is TGTGCCAGCAGCGTAGAGGACGGATACGAGCAGTACTTC. It is translated as CASSVEDGYEQYF.

The chain is built from TRBV5-4 and TRBJ1-1; possibly TRBD1 for D (5 bases). The germline V gene has CDR1 SGHNT and CDR2 YYREEE (reference sequence). The CDR3 contains 14 residues. Trimming pared 4 bases from V and 5 bases from J, leaving 15 bases between. The DNA of the CDR3 is TGTGCCAGCAGCATTCACCCCGGGGCAACTGAAGCTTTCTTT. Translation: CASSIHPGATEAFF. Based on the CDR3 plus reference TRBV5-4 and TRBJ1-1, the full variable domain is ETGVTQSPTHLIKTRGQQVTLRCSSQSGHNTVSWYQQALGQGPQFIFQYYREEENGRGNFPPRFSGLQFPNYSSELNVNALELDDSALYLCASSIHPGATEAFFGQGTRLTVV.

The chain couples TRBV6-5 to TRBJ1-1; no reliable D call. Per germline, CDR1 MNHEY and CDR2 SVGAGI. The CDR3 length is 11 residues. The V end lost 3 bases, the J end lost 6 bases, and 5 bases lay between the germline ends. The CDR3 region has the DNA TGTGCCAGCAGTTATACTGCTGAAGCTTTCTTT. This sequence encodes CASSYTAEAFF.

The V call is TRBV4-3, the J call TRBJ1-1; D is uncertain. Germline CDR1 LGHNA, CDR2 YSLEER. The CDR3 has 15 residues. Trimming took off 3 bases at V and 2 bases at J, with 13 bases between the two ends. The chain's CDR3 is CASSQASTANTEAFF. CDR3 bases: TGCGCCAGCAGCCAGGCCTCTACAGCAAACACTGAAGCTTTCTTT.

This clone was detected once. The rearrangement joins TRBV30 to TRBJ1-1, with D uncertain. V lost 3 bases to trimming and J lost 6 bases, with 14 bases between them. This CDR3 is 13 amino acids long. Looked up from germline, CDR1 is GTSNPN and CDR2 is SVGIG (reference sequence). The CDR3, as DNA: TGTGCCTGGAGCGTTTCTAGGTTTTCTGAAGCTTTCTTT. This sequence encodes CAWSVSRFSEAFF.

V is TRBV6-4 and J is TRBJ2-2; TRBD2 matches 14 bases. Germline V gene data show CDR1 as MRHNA and CDR2 as SNTAGT. The CDR3 is 17 amino acids. Unmatched junction bases numbered 2, after V lost 3 bases and J lost 2 bases. CDR3 nucleotides: TGTGCCAGCAGTGAGACTAGCGGGGGGGCCAACACCGGGGAGCTGTTTTTT. Amino acid sequence: CASSETSGGANTGELFF.

The chain employs TRBV29-1 and TRBJ1-2, with D unresolved. Germline values: CDR1 SQVTM, CDR2 ANQGSEA. Trimming stripped 1 base from V and 3 bases from J, with 12 bases between. The CDR3 has 14 amino acids. CDR3 in amino acids: CSVEGDLFDYGYTF. CDR3 bases: TGCAGCGTTGAAGGAGACCTATTCGACTATGGCTACACCTTC.

This sequence joins TRBV15 and TRBJ2-3; TRBD2 is a possible D gene (6 bases). Germline V gene lookup returns CDR1 LNHNV and CDR2 YYDKDF (reference sequence). The germline V and J ends were trimmed by 0 bases and 6 bases, with 10 bases remaining between them. The CDR3 runs to 14 residues. The CDR3 protein is CATSRDREPDTQYF. In DNA, the CDR3 is TGTGCCACCAGCAGAGATCGGGAGCCGGATACGCAGTATTTT. The full variable domain, in which reference TRBV15 and TRBJ2-3 provide the parts outside the CDR3, is DAMVIQNPRYQVTQFGKPVTLSCSQTLNHNVMYWYQQKSSQAPKLLFHYYDKDFNNEADTPDNFQSRRPNTSFCFLDIRSPGLGDTAMYLCATSRDREPDTQYFGPGTRLTVL.

The chain is built from TRBV19 and TRBJ1-2; D remains unclear. Germline-derived CDR1 and CDR2 are LNHDA and SQIVND (reference sequence). V dropped 3 bases and J dropped 3 bases, with 5 bases sitting between them. The CDR3 totals 12 residues. CDR3 sequence: CASSMSYYGYTF. The CDR3 DNA sequence: TGTGCCAGTAGTATGAGTTACTATGGCTACACCTTC. Variable domain in full (rest from reference TRBV19 and TRBJ1-2): DGGITQSPKYLFRKEGQNVTLSCEQNLNHDAMYWYRQDPGQGLRLIYYSQIVNDFQKGDIAEGYSVSREKKESFPLTVTSAQKNPTAFYLCASSMSYYGYTFGSGTRLTVV.

Only a few counts were recorded for this clone. The sample holds other DNA sequences that translate to the same CDR3. The chain has TRBV9 and TRBJ2-1; 13 bases are a match to TRBD2. Germline V lookup: CDR1 SGDLS, CDR2 YYNGEE. V lost 2 bases to trimming and J lost 5 bases; unmatched junction nucleotides: 1. The CDR3 is made up of 15 amino acids. CDR3 DNA: TGTGCCAGCAGCGTCGGGACTAGCGGGAACAATGAGCAGTTCTTC. Protein sequence: CASSVGTSGNNEQFF. Variable domain in full (rest from reference TRBV9 and TRBJ2-1): DSGVTQTPKHLITATGQRVTLRCSPRSGDLSVYWYQQSLDQGLQFLIQYYNGEERAKGNILERFSAQQFPDLHSELNLSSLELGDSALYFCASSVGTSGNNEQFFGPGTRLTVL.

The chain combines TRBV7-9 with TRBJ2-1, with 15 bases identical to TRBD2. CDR1 is SEHNR, CDR2 FQNEAQ, per germline (reference sequence). After removal of 3 bases from V and 12 bases from J, the junction contained 0 bases not matched to a gene. The CDR3 is 13 amino acids. The CDR3 coding sequence is TGTGCCAGCAGCTTGGGACTAGCGGGAGGGCAGTTCTTC. Its translation is CASSLGLAGGQFF.

J is TRBJ1-2 and V is TRBV6-1; no clear D. Trimming shortened V by 5 bases and J by 4 bases, and 17 bases separated the two germline ends. This CDR3 is 15 amino acids long. CDR1 and CDR2 from the germline V gene are MNHNS and SASEGT. The CDR3 region is CASSLVPEAFYGYTF. The CDR3 coding sequence is TGTGCCAGCAGTTTAGTTCCGGAGGCGTTCTATGGCTACACCTTC.

The chain joins TRBV19 to TRBJ2-2, with D perhaps TRBD1 (6 bases). Germline assignment: CDR1 LNHDA and CDR2 SQIVND (reference sequence). The CDR3 contains 14 residues. Trimming removed 3 bases at V and 5 bases at J, with 10 bases between. The CDR3 reads CASSMGAGTGELFF. The CDR3 nucleotides read TGTGCCAGTAGTATGGGGGCCGGGACCGGGGAGCTGTTTTTT. The full variable domain, in which reference TRBV19 and TRBJ2-2 provide the parts outside the CDR3, is DGGITQSPKYLFRKEGQNVTLSCEQNLNHDAMYWYRQDPGQGLRLIYYSQIVNDFQKGDIAEGYSVSREKKESFPLTVTSAQKNPTAFYLCASSMGAGTGELFFGEGSRLTVL.

This clone has only one observation. The chain links TRBV5-8 to TRBJ2-1; 9 nucleotides align to TRBD2. This CDR3 has 16 residues. V lost 4 bases, J lost 4 bases, and 9 bases stayed unmatched. Germline values: CDR1 SGHTS, CDR2 YDEGEE. The CDR3 DNA follows: TGTGCCAGCAGCCTCTTTCTAGCGGGGCTTTACAATGAGCAGTTCTTC. This codes for CASSLFLAGLYNEQFF.

The chain couples TRBV7-2 to TRBJ1-1, with no clear D. The CDR3 consists of 13 residues. CDR1 is SGHTA, CDR2 FQGNSA, per germline. With 1 base removed from V and 3 bases from J, the gap between germline ends came to 6 bases. The CDR3 sequence: CASSLDWDTEAFF. In DNA, the CDR3 is TGTGCCAGCAGCTTAGACTGGGACACTGAAGCTTTCTTT.

The chain links TRBV6-4 to TRBJ2-2; D not resolved. This CDR3 has 13 amino acids. The germline V gene has CDR1 MRHNA and CDR2 SNTAGT. Trimming took 2 bases from V and 2 from J, leaving 3 bases between them. CDR3 amino acids: CASSDPNTGELFF. The CDR3 DNA follows: TGTGCCAGCAGTGACCCTAACACCGGGGAGCTGTTTTTT.